These 24 T cell receptor beta chains came from one sample sequenced in a study of blood T cell repertoires in COVID-19. Data came from immunoSEQ multiplex PCR; TCRdb stores just in-frame clones and leaves some out. Here the sample spans 280,000 or so clones, 70% to 90% being singletons. Sequences were obtained from PBMCs or T cells enriched from blood (not recorded which). The receptors originated from a young man who had recovered from COVID-19.

The chain has TRBV7-2 and TRBJ2-1; D is ambiguous. Trimming stripped 2 bases from V and 4 bases from J, with 6 bases between. CDR1 SGHTA and CDR2 FQGNSA come from the germline V gene. The CDR3 loop spans 13 amino acids. The CDR3 loop reads CASSLILYNEQFF. DNA for the CDR3: TGTGCCAGCAGCTTAATCCTGTACAATGAGCAGTTCTTC.

The rearrangement links TRBV11-3 to TRBJ2-1; TRBD2 aligns across 8 bases. Germline V gene sequence: CDR1 SGHNT, CDR2 YENEEA. V was pared by 5 bases and J by 3 bases, with 6 bases of the junction left unmatched. This CDR3 has 15 amino acids. CDR3 protein: CASSVGRGDYNEQFF. The CDR3 DNA reads as TGTGCCAGCAGCGTTGGGCGGGGGGACTACAATGAGCAGTTCTTC.

This clone was recorded a few times. V gene TRBV9 combines with J gene TRBJ2-2, with 9 bases matching TRBD2. The V segment lost 0 bases and the J segment 7 bases; nucleotides outside the gene matches: 10. This CDR3 comprises 17 residues. Germline V gene data show CDR1 as SGDLS and CDR2 as YYNGEE. DNA for the CDR3: TGTGCCAGCAGCGTAGATTTGCGGGGGGGCGGCAGCGGGGAGCTGTTTTTT. The encoded protein is CASSVDLRGGGSGELFF.

This clone was seen more than once but under ten times. This chain connects TRBV3-1 (or the pseudogene TRBV3-2) to TRBJ1-2; D perhaps matches TRBD1 (5 bases). Germline V lookup: CDR1 LGHDT, CDR2 YNNKEL (reference sequence). Trimming took off 0 bases at V and 7 bases at J, with 12 bases between the two ends. CDR3 length equals 14 residues. The CDR3 protein is CASSQEGRRGGYTF. The CDR3, as DNA: TGTGCCAGCAGCCAAGAGGGGAGGAGGGGTGGCTACACCTTC.

The V gene is TRBV18, the J gene TRBJ2-7; 7 positions match TRBD1. The CDR3 contains 16 residues. V lost 2 bases and J lost 4; bases outside the gene matches: 11. Germline V gene lookup returns CDR1 KGHSH and CDR2 LQKENI. CDR3 region: CASSPYGAGTEYEQYF. The CDR3 region has the DNA TGTGCCAGCTCACCATATGGGGCAGGGACAGAATACGAGCAGTACTTC.

A single count supports this clone. This sequence joins TRBV4-2 and TRBJ1-6; no definite D call. V lost 5 bases to trimming and J lost 7 bases, with 12 bases between them. This CDR3 region has 14 residues. The V gene's germline CDR1 is LGHNA and CDR2 YNFKEQ. CDR3 nucleotide sequence: TGTGCCAGCAGCGAAGTTGGAGGAAATTCACCCCTCCACTTT. This translates into CASSEVGGNSPLHF.

V usage is TRBV6-1 and J usage is TRBJ1-5; D unresolved. The CDR3 spans 15 residues. V was clipped by 3 bases and J by 2 bases, with 11 bases between them. Germline V lookup: CDR1 MNHNS, CDR2 SASEGT. Here the CDR3 DNA reads TGTGCCAGCAGTGATGGGGAGGAGGGCAATCAGCCCCAGCATTTT. This codes for CASSDGEEGNQPQHF.

V is TRBV7-3 and J is TRBJ2-3; 7 bases map to TRBD1. V lost 5 bases to trimming and J lost 6 bases; unmatched junction nucleotides: 8. Germline CDR1 SGHTA, CDR2 FQGTGA. The length of the CDR3 is 14 residues. In nucleotides, the CDR3 is TGTGCCAGCAGCATTGGGACAGTCCTTGATACGCAGTATTTT. Translated, it gives CASSIGTVLDTQYF.

The V and J genes are TRBV6-1 and TRBJ1-3; no definite D call. V shed 1 base and J shed 4 bases, with 8 bases lying between them. The germline V gene has CDR1 MNHNS and CDR2 SASEGT. This CDR3 is 14 amino acids long. This CDR3 is CASSEEGDGNTIYF. DNA for the CDR3: TGTGCCAGCAGTGAAGAGGGAGACGGAAACACCATATATTTT.

The V gene is TRBV27, the J gene TRBJ2-4; 7 nucleotides line up with TRBD1. Germline loops: CDR1 MNHEY, CDR2 SMNVEV (reference sequence). V shed 4 bases, J shed 3 bases, and the junction held 6 bases outside the gene matches. CDR3 size: 15 residues. Here the CDR3 reads CASSYDRVGKNIQYF. The DNA of the CDR3 is TGTGCCAGCAGTTATGACAGGGTGGGCAAAAACATTCAGTACTTC.

J is TRBJ1-5 and V is TRBV2; possible D gene TRBD1, 5 bases. Per the germline V gene, CDR1 is SNHLY and CDR2 is FYNNEI. V lost 2 bases and J 5 bases, leaving 10 bases between the germline ends. The CDR3 runs to 14 residues. CDR3 region: CASSEQGFDQPQHF. The CDR3 nucleotides read TGTGCCAGCAGTGAACAGGGATTCGATCAGCCCCAGCATTTT. Using reference TRBV2 and TRBJ1-5 for the parts outside the CDR3, the full variable domain is EPEVTQTPSHQVTQMGQEVILRCVPISNHLYFYWYRQILGQKVEFLVSFYNNEISEKSEIFDDQFSVERPDGSNFTLKIRSTKLEDSAMYFCASSEQGFDQPQHFGDGTRLSIL.

The chain uses TRBV7-2 and TRBJ2-1, with D possibly being TRBD2 (7 bases). This CDR3 region has 16 residues. Germline V gene sequence: CDR1 SGHTA, CDR2 FQGNSA. Trimming removed 5 bases at V and 4 bases at J, with 18 bases between. The CDR3 is CASSPGGGQSYNEQFF. The CDR3 DNA reads as TGTGCCAGCAGCCCGGGGGGCGGACAGTCTTACAATGAGCAGTTCTTC.

The genes are TRBV5-1 and TRBJ2-3, with TRBD2 matching over 8 bases. CDR3 length: 15 amino acids. V was clipped by 4 bases and J by 0 bases; unmatched bases: 4. Germline V gene data show CDR1 as SGHRS and CDR2 as YFSETQ. Here the CDR3 DNA reads TGCGCCAGCAGCACCGGACTAGCAAGCACAGATACGCAGTATTTT. As protein: CASSTGLASTDTQYF.

For the CDR3, the DNA is TGTGCCAGCAGACAGGGACGACCTTATAGGGCTTTCTTT. Translated: CASRQGRPYRAFF. This chain links TRBV12-3 or TRBV12-4 with TRBJ1-1; D is perhaps TRBD1 (6 bases). V lost 6 bases to trimming and J lost 11 bases, with 19 bases between them. The CDR3 totals 13 residues.

The chain has TRBV4-1 and TRBJ1-2; D may be TRBD1 (6 bases). The CDR3 is 17 residues long. Germline CDR1 is MGHRA and CDR2 is YSYEKL. V lost 0 bases, J lost 4 bases, and 18 bases lay in between. The CDR3 protein is CASSQDPNRADRYGYTF. The CDR3, as DNA: TGCGCCAGCAGCCAAGATCCCAACAGGGCAGACCGCTATGGCTACACCTTC.

The chain has TRBV3-1 (or the pseudogene TRBV3-2) and TRBJ2-3; D possibly corresponds to TRBD2 (5 bases). V was trimmed by 0 bases and J by 0 bases, leaving 7 bases between them. Germline V lookup: CDR1 LGHDT, CDR2 YNNKEL (reference sequence). The CDR3 length is 15 residues. As DNA, the CDR3 is TGTGCCAGCAGCCAAGATCAGCGGAGCACAGATACGCAGTATTTT. Translation: CASSQDQRSTDTQYF.

The V call is TRBV10-2, the J call TRBJ1-5; D is unresolved. V was clipped by 7 bases and J by 7 bases, with 11 bases between them. Germline V gives CDR1 WSHSY, CDR2 SAAADI. CDR3 length equals 12 residues. CDR3 sequence reads: CASKNGNQPQHF. As DNA, the CDR3 is TGCGCCAGCAAGAACGGGAACCAGCCCCAGCATTTT.

The chain recombines TRBV18 with TRBJ1-1, with D uncertain. Trimming shortened V by 4 bases and J by 7 bases, and 10 bases separated the two germline ends. The CDR3 has 12 amino acids. Germline V CDR1 and CDR2: KGHSH, LQKENI. The CDR3: CASSRRRDEAFF. The CDR3 DNA follows: TGTGCCAGCTCACGCCGACGGGATGAAGCTTTCTTT.

This sequence joins TRBV10-3 and TRBJ1-2; 7 bases are shared with TRBD1. The germline CDR1 and CDR2 sequences are ENHRY and SYGVKD. The CDR3 runs 14 residues. J lost 7 bases, V lost 0 bases, and 5 bases had no gene match. The chain's CDR3 is CAISESAGGSGYTF. For the CDR3, the DNA is TGTGCCATCAGTGAGTCGGCAGGGGGGTCTGGCTACACCTTC.

This clone was seen just once. V usage is TRBV24-1 and J usage is TRBJ1-2; 9 bases align to TRBD1. Per the germline V gene, CDR1 is KGHDR and CDR2 is SFDVKD. The CDR3 spans 15 residues. Trimming cost V 3 bases and J 5 bases; bases outside gene matches: 6. The DNA of the CDR3 is TGTGCCACCAGTGATCCTGGGACAGGGAAATATGGCTACACCTTC. Translation gives CATSDPGTGKYGYTF.

The gene calls are TRBV12-3 or TRBV12-4 and TRBJ2-3; the D is unclear. This CDR3 is 12 amino acids long. Trimming shortened V by 5 bases and J by 0 bases, and 3 bases separated the two germline ends. The CDR3 is CASSTSTDTQYF. The CDR3 region has the DNA TGTGCCAGCAGTACAAGCACAGATACGCAGTATTTT.

There are a few counts of this clone. The CDR3 DNA sequence: TGTGCCAGCTCACCAGAACAGGGGGCGGTATATGGCTACACCTTC. This gives the protein CASSPEQGAVYGYTF. The chain recombines TRBV18 with TRBJ1-2, with 9 bases identical to TRBD1. Germline CDR1 reads KGHSH; CDR2 reads LQKENI. V gave up 2 bases and J gave up 5 bases; unmatched junction bases: 6. The CDR3 is 15 residues long.

This clone was observed once. CDR3 loop: CSVGTTSASGDTQYF. The CDR3 nucleotides are TGCAGCGTGGGGACTACTAGCGCCAGTGGAGATACGCAGTATTTT. The gene calls are TRBV29-1 and TRBJ2-3, with 7 bases fitting TRBD2. The CDR3 contains 15 residues. Germline V gene lookup returns CDR1 SQVTM and CDR2 ANQGSEA. V was clipped by 6 bases and J by 5 bases; unmatched bases: 14.

In its sample, this clone was seen a few times. The J gene is TRBJ2-5, the V gene TRBV3-1 (or the pseudogene TRBV3-2); 7 nucleotides match TRBD2. The CDR3 runs to 17 residues. From germline, CDR1 is LGHDT and CDR2 YNNKEL (reference sequence). The J segment lost 5 bases and the V segment lost 4 bases, leaving 16 bases of the junction unmatched. The CDR3 DNA sequence: TGTGCCAGCAGCCTTGGGGCCGCTTGGGGGGGTCAGGAGACCCAGTACTTC. It translates to CASSLGAAWGGQETQYF.